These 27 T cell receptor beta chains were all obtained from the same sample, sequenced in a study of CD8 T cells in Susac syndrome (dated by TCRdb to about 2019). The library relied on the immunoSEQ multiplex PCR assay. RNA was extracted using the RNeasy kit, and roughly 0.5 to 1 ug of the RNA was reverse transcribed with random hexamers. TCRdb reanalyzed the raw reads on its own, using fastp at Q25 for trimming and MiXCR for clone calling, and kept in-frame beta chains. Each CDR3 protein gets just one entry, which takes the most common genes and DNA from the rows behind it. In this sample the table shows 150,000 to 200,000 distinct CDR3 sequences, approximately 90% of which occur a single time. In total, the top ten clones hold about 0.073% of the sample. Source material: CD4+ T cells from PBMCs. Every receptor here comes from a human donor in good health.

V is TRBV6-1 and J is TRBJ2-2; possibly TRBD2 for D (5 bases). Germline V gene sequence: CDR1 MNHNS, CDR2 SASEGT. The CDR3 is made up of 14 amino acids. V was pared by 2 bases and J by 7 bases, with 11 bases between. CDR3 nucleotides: TGTGCCAGCAGTGAAAATGAGGGCTTCGGGGAGCTGTTTTTT. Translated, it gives CASSENEGFGELFF.

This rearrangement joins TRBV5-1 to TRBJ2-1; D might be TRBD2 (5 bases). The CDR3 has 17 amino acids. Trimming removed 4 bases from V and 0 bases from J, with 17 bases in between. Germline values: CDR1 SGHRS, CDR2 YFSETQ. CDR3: CASSPGFVGSSYNEQFF. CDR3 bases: TGCGCCAGCAGCCCGGGGTTTGTGGGGAGCTCCTACAATGAGCAGTTCTTC.

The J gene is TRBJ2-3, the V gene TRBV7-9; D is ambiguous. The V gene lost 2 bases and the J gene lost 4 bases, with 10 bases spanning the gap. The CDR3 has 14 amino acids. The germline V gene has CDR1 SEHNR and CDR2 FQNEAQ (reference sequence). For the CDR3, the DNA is TGTGCCAGCAGCTTATTGGTAGCTTCAGATACGCAGTATTTT. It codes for CASSLLVASDTQYF.

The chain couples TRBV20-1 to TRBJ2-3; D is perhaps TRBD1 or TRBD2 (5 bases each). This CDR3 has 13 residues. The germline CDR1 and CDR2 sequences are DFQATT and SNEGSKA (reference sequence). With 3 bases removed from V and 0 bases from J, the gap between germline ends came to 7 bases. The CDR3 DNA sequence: TGCAGTGCTAGGTGGGGGAGCACAGATACGCAGTATTTT. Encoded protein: CSARWGSTDTQYF.

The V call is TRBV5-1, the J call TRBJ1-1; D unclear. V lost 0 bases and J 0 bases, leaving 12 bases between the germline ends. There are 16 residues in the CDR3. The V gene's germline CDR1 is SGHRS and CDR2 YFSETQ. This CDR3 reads CASSLGTGRLNTEAFF. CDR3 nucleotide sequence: TGCGCCAGCAGCTTGGGAACCGGACGGCTGAACACTGAAGCTTTCTTT. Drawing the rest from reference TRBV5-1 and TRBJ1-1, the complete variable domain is KAGVTQTPRYLIKTRGQQVTLSCSPISGHRSVSWYQQTPGQGLQFLFEYFSETQRNKGNFPGRFSGRQFSNSRSEMNVSTLELGDSALYLCASSLGTGRLNTEAFFGQGTRLTVV.

The CDR3, as DNA: TGCGCCAGCAGCTTGGCCGCTAGCGGGGGATACAATGAGCAGTTCTTC. Translating gives CASSLAASGGYNEQFF. V is TRBV5-1 and J is TRBJ2-1, with 10 bases fitting TRBD2. Germline CDR1 SGHRS, CDR2 YFSETQ. CDR3 length: 16 amino acids. J lost 4 bases, V lost 0 bases, and 4 bases had no gene match.

For the CDR3, the DNA is TGTGCCAGTACCACGACAGGGTATTCTGAAGCTTTCTTT. Translating gives CASTTTGYSEAFF. The chain recombines TRBV19 with TRBJ1-1; 7 bases align to TRBD1. The V gene's germline CDR1 is LNHDA and CDR2 SQIVND (reference sequence). V trimming: 7 bases; J trimming: 6 bases; junction bases outside the gene matches: 8. CDR3 length: 13 amino acids. Variable domain in full (rest from reference TRBV19 and TRBJ1-1): DGGITQSPKYLFRKEGQNVTLSCEQNLNHDAMYWYRQDPGQGLRLIYYSQIVNDFQKGDIAEGYSVSREKKESFPLTVTSAQKNPTAFYLCASTTTGYSEAFFGQGTRLTVV.

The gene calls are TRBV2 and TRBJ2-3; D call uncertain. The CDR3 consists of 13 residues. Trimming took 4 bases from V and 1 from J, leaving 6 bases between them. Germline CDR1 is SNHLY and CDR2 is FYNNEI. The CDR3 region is CASSVRRTDTQYF. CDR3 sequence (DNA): TGTGCCAGCAGTGTAAGGCGCACAGATACGCAGTATTTT.

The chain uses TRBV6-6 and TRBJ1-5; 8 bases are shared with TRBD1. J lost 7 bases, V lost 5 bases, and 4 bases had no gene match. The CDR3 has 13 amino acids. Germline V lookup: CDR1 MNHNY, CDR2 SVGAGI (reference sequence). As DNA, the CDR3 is TGTGCCAGCAGTACACAGGGGGGCCAGCCCCAGCATTTT. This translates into CASSTQGGQPQHF.

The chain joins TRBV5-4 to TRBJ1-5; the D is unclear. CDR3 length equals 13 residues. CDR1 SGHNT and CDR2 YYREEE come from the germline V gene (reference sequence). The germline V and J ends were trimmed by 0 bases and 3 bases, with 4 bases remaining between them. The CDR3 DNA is TGTGCCAGCAGCTTGGGGAACAATCAGCCCCAGCATTTT. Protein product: CASSLGNNQPQHF.

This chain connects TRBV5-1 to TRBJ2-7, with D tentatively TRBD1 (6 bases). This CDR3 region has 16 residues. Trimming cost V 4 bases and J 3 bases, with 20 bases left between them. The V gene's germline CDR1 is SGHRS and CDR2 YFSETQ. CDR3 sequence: CASSKGDTRSVYEQYF. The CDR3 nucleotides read TGCGCCAGCAGCAAAGGGGACACCAGATCCGTCTACGAGCAGTACTTC.

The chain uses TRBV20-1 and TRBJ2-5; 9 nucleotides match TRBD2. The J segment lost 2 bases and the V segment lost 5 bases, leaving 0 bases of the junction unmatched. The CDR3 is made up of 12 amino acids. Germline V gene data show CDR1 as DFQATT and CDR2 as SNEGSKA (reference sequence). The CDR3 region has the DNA TGCAGTGCTGCGGGGGGGCAAGAGACCCAGTACTTC. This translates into CSAAGGQETQYF.

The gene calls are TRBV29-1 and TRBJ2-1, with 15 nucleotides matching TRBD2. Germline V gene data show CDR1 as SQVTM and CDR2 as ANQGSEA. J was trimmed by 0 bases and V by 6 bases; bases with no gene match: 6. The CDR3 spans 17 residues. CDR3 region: CSVAGTSGRYSYNEQFF. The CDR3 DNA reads TGCAGCGTAGCTGGGACTAGCGGGAGGTACTCCTACAATGAGCAGTTCTTC.

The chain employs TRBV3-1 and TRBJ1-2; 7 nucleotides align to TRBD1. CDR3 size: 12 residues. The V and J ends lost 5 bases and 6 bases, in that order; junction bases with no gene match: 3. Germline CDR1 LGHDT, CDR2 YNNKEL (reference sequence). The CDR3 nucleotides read TGTGCCAGCAGCTCCGGACAGGATGGCTACACCTTC. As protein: CASSSGQDGYTF.

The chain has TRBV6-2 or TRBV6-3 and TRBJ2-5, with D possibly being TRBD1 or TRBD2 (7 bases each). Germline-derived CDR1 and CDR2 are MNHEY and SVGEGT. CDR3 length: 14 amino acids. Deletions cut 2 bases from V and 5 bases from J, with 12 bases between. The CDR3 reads CASSYRGGQETQYF. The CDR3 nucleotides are TGTGCCAGCAGTTACCGCGGGGGACAGGAGACCCAGTACTTC.

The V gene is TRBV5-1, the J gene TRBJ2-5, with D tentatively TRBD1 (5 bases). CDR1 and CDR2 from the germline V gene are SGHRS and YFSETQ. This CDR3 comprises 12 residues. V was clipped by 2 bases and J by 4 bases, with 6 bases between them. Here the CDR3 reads CASSFDRETQYF. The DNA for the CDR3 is TGCGCCAGCAGCTTTGACAGAGAGACCCAGTACTTC.

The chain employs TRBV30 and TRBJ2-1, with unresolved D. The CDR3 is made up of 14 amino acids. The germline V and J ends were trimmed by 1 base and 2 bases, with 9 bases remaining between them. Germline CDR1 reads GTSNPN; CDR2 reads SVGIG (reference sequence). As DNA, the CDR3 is TGTGCCTGGAGTGAATGGGATGCCTACAATGAGCAGTTCTTC. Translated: CAWSEWDAYNEQFF.

The CDR3 coding sequence is TGTGCCTGGAGTAACAGTTACAATCAGCCCCAGCATTTT. This sequence encodes CAWSNSYNQPQHF. The chain carries TRBV30 and TRBJ1-5, with D hard to call. Trimming removed 2 bases at V and 3 bases at J, with 8 bases between. This CDR3 region has 13 residues. The V gene's germline CDR1 is GTSNPN and CDR2 SVGIG (reference sequence).

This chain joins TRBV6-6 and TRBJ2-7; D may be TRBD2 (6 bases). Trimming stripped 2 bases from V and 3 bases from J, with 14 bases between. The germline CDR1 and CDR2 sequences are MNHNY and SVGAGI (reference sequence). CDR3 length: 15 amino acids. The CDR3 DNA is TGTGCCAGCAGTTACCGGGGGACGGTGAGCTACGAGCAGTACTTC. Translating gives CASSYRGTVSYEQYF.

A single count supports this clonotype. CDR3 region: CASSPPTVTYEQYF. CDR3 coding DNA: TGTGCCAGCTCACCACCTACAGTTACCTACGAGCAGTACTTC. The chain recombines TRBV18 with TRBJ2-7, with D unclear. The CDR3 contains 14 residues. The germline V gene encodes CDR1 KGHSH and CDR2 LQKENI. V lost 0 bases, J lost 2 bases, and 8 bases lay in between.

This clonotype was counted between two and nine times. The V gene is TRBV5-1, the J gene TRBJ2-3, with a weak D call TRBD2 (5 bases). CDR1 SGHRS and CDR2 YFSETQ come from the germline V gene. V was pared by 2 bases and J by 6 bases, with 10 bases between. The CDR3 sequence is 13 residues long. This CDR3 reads CASSFPGEDTQYF. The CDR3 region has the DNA TGCGCCAGCAGCTTCCCCGGGGAGGATACGCAGTATTTT.

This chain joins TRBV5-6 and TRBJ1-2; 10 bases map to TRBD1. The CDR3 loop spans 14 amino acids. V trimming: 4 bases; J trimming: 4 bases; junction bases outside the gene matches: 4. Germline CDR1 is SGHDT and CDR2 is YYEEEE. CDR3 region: CASSGTGEIYGYTF. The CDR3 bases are TGTGCCAGCAGCGGGACAGGGGAAATCTATGGCTACACCTTC.

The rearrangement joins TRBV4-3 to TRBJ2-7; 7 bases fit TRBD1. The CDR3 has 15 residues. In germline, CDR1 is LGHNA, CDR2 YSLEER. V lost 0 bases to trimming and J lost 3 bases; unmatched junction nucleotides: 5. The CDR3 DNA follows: TGCGCCAGCAGCCAAGAACAGGGGAAATACTACGAGCAGTACTTC. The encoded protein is CASSQEQGKYYEQYF.

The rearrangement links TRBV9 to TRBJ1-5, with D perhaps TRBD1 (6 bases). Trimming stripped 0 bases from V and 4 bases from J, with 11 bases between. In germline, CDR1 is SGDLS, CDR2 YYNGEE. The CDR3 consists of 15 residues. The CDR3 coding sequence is TGTGCCAGCAGCGTAGGAGGACAGTCTAATCAGCCCCAGCATTTT. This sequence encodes CASSVGGQSNQPQHF.

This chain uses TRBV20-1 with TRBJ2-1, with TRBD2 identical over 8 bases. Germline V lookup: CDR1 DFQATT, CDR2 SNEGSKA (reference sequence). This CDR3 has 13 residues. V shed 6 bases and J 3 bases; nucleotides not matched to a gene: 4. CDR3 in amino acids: CSAPTSDYNEQFF. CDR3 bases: TGCAGTGCCCCGACTAGCGACTACAATGAGCAGTTCTTC.

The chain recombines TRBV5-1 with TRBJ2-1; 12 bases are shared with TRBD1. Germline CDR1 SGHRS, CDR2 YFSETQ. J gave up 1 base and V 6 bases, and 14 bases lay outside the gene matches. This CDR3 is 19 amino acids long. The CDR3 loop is CASNPEGGQGARSYNEQFF. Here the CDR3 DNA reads TGCGCCAGCAACCCCGAGGGGGGACAGGGGGCAAGGTCCTACAATGAGCAGTTCTTC.

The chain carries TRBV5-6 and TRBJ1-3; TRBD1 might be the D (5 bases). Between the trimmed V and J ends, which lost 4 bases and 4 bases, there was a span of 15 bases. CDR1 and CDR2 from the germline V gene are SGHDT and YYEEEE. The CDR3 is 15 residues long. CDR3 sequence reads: CASSGMDTSGNTIYF. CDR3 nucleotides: TGTGCCAGCAGCGGAATGGACACCTCCGGAAACACCATATATTTT.